The present entry profiles one T cell receptor (beta chain) with its context. In its sample, this clonotype was seen many times. Its cognate antigen has yet to be identified. No clone much larger than this one lies a single base away; base qualities are absent. According to the study, the label for this sample's treatment or condition signals: allogeneic hematopoietic cell transplantation with graft depleted of TCRalphabeta T cells and CD19 B cells. TCRalphabeta/CD19-depleted allogeneic hematopoietic cell grafts were given to the transplant recipients, all of whom were children. This sample is drawn from a study of T-cell reconstitution after alpha-beta-depleted transplantation in children (dated by TCRdb to the mid-2010s). For the study in its entirety: Using TCR repertoire profiling, the study quantitatively followed how T-cell immune reconstitution unfolded in children after TCRalphabeta/CD19-depleted allogeneic hematopoietic cell transplantation.

Trimming removed 5 bases from V and 3 bases from J; the gene matches leave 11 bases unexplained. The CDR1 and CDR2 encoded by the germline V gene (reference sequence) are SEHNR and FQNEAQ. CDR3 length: 16 amino acids, cysteine to phenylalanine. Only the CDR3 region is kept as DNA, spanning 48 bases read in frame from base 1. The library was generated by PCR. The sequencing machine was an Illumina HiSeq 2500. TCR library preparation used molecular barcoding, with unique molecular identifiers applied to normalize quantification of the TCRbeta repertoire. TCRdb applied fastp at Q25 and MiXCR to the public reads, then kept only in-frame beta chains. When rows share a CDR3 protein, they turn into one entry using the most common DNA and genes. For this sample the table gives about 610,000 distinct CDR3 sequences, of which roughly 27% were detected only once. The ten largest clonotypes hold 30% to 45% of the sample.

Results and caveats for the whole study, not just this receptor: Over subsequent months, a decline in hyperexpanded clone frequencies was noted, and after one year, T-cell counts and TCRbeta diversity were mostly ascribed to newly produced T cells. About two months after transplant, the apparently early recovery of alphabetaT-cell counts reportedly depended on just several hundred clones that had expanded rapidly and came from non-depleted graft cells. In some patients, high TCRbeta diversity at day 60 was attributed to recipient T cells and intrathymic progenitors that had survived conditioning.

This chain is built from TRBV7-9 and TRBJ2-5; TRBD2 matches 8 bases in the middle. This receptor was obtained from a boy less than two years old with Wiskott-Aldrich syndrome, due to receive a stem cell transplant. The source was PBMCs, collected before TCRalphabeta/CD19-depleted stem cell transplant. In nucleotides, the sequence is TGTGCCAGCAGCCTCCGGGAGGGGCAGAAAAAAGAGACCCAGTACTTC. Its amino acids are CASSLREGQKKETQYF.